Listed below are T cell receptor beta chains from one sample, sequenced in a study of STAT5B mutations in CD4+ large granular lymphocyte leukemia. Method: immunoSEQ multiplex PCR; TCRdb's copy keeps in-frame clones and lacks some. Here the sample spans 45,000 or so clones, 70% to 90% being singletons. Sample: CD4+ T cells from blood buffy coats. The receptor set was obtained from a human donor in good health. The CDR3 runs from the conserved cysteine through the conserved F or W. Each record gives: J gene, V gene, clone size, D gene, CDR3 DNA, CDR3 protein. The D gene is left open where the match is weak. Expanded clones get a size class; other rows say once, few or many, or leave the size out.

J: TRBJ1-2; V: TRBV19; size: .; D: TRBD1; DNA: TGTGCAGCCTCGGGACAGGGACTCTATGGCTACACCTTC; CDR3: CAASGQGLYGYTF
J: TRBJ2-1; V: TRBV5-1; size: .; D: .; DNA: TGCGCCAGCAGCAAGGGCCCATACAATGAGCAGTTCTTC; CDR3: CASSKGPYNEQFF
J: TRBJ2-1; V: TRBV11-2; size: .; D: .; DNA: TGTGCCAGCAGCTTAGTAGCCCCACCCTCCATCTACAATGAGCAGTTCTTC; CDR3: CASSLVAPPSIYNEQFF
J: TRBJ2-1; V: TRBV7-3; size: .; D: TRBD2; DNA: TGTGCCAGCAGCCTGAGCGGGAGCTCCTACAATGAGCAGTTCTTC; CDR3: CASSLSGSSYNEQFF
J: TRBJ1-4; V: TRBV15; size: once; D: .; DNA: TGTGCCACCAGCAGAGATTCGGAAGGAGACGAAAAACTGTTTTTT; CDR3: CATSRDSEGDEKLFF
J: TRBJ1-5; V: TRBV11-2; size: .; D: .; DNA: TGTGCCAGCAGCTCGGACCTGGCAGGAGGTCAGCCCCAGCATTTT; CDR3: CASSSDLAGGQPQHF
J: TRBJ2-4; V: TRBV28; size: .; D: .; DNA: TGTGCCAGCAGCCCCCCCCCAGGGCAGTACTTC; CDR3: CASSPPPGQYF
J: TRBJ1-3; V: TRBV2; size: .; D: .; DNA: TGTGCCAGCAGTGCTAGAAATGGGGGAAACACCATATATTTT; CDR3: CASSARNGGNTIYF
J: TRBJ1-1; V: TRBV27; size: .; D: TRBD1; DNA: TGTGCCAGCAGCCGAAAGACAGGGGCGGGCACTGAAGCTTTCTTT; CDR3: CASSRKTGAGTEAFF
J: TRBJ2-7; V: TRBV1; size: .; D: .; DNA: TGCACCAGCTCCTACGGGGCTGTAGTCTACGAGCAGTACTTC; CDR3: CTSSYGAVVYEQYF
J: TRBJ2-5; V: TRBV10-3; size: .; D: .; DNA: TGTGCCGCAGGCAGGGACCAAGAGACCCAGTACTTC; CDR3: CAAGRDQETQYF
J: TRBJ1-2; V: TRBV27; size: once; D: .; DNA: TGTGCCAGCAGTAAAACAGGGTCCCAGAAGTGGGGCTACACCTTC; CDR3: CASSKTGSQKWGYTF
J: TRBJ1-5; V: TRBV6-5; size: .; D: TRBD1; DNA: TGTGCCAGCAGTTCGGGACAGCCCGGTCAGCCCCAGCATTTT; CDR3: CASSSGQPGQPQHF
J: TRBJ2-7; V: TRBV5-1; size: .; D: .; DNA: TGCGCCAGCAGCTTGGGTAGCGTGGCCTACGAGCAGTACTTC; CDR3: CASSLGSVAYEQYF
J: TRBJ2-5; V: TRBV14; size: .; D: .; DNA: TGTGCCAGCAGCCAAGGGGCAGGAGGACGCTTTCGGTGGGCCCAGTACTTC; CDR3: CASSQGAGGRFRWAQYF
J: TRBJ2-4; V: TRBV27; size: .; D: .; DNA: TGTGCCAGCAGTTTATTCGGGGGTTTGGGCAAAAACATTCAGTACTTC; CDR3: CASSLFGGLGKNIQYF
J: TRBJ2-7; V: TRBV7-8; size: .; D: .; DNA: TGTGCCAGCAGCCGTCGGGACAACTACGAGCAGTACTTC; CDR3: CASSRRDNYEQYF
J: TRBJ2-1; V: TRBV6-6; size: .; D: TRBD1; DNA: TGTGCCAGCAGTTACGCCTACAGGGGGCGAACCAATGAGCAGTTCTTC; CDR3: CASSYAYRGRTNEQFF
J: TRBJ1-5; V: TRBV19; size: few; D: TRBD1; DNA: TGTGCCAGTAGTAGGGACAGGGATAGCAATCAGCCCCAGCATTTT; CDR3: CASSRDRDSNQPQHF
J: TRBJ2-7; V: TRBV4-1; size: .; D: TRBD2; DNA: TGCGCCAGCAGCCAAGCCTTTACTAGCGGCCCGCACGAGCAGTACTTC; CDR3: CASSQAFTSGPHEQYF
J: TRBJ2-2; V: TRBV5-1; size: few; D: .; DNA: TGCGCCAGCAGCTTGGAACAGGTGAACACCGGGGAGCTGTTTTTT; CDR3: CASSLEQVNTGELFF
J: TRBJ2-3; V: TRBV6-6; size: .; D: TRBD2; DNA: TGTGCCAGCAGAGGACTAGCGGGCCGCACAGATACGCAGTATTTT; CDR3: CASRGLAGRTDTQYF
J: TRBJ1-5; V: TRBV25-1; size: .; D: .; DNA: TGTGCCACCTCGAGGAGGGGGGTGGATCAGCCCCAGCATTTT; CDR3: CATSRRGVDQPQHF
J: TRBJ2-1; V: TRBV2; size: .; D: TRBD2; DNA: TGTGCCAGCAAAGATTGGGGACTAGCGGGAGGAGAGCAGTTCTTC; CDR3: CASKDWGLAGGEQFF
J: TRBJ1-5; V: TRBV30; size: .; D: .; DNA: TGTGCCTGGAGTGTACGCGGACCGCTCCCCTATAGCAATCAGCCCCAGCATTTT; CDR3: CAWSVRGPLPYSNQPQHF
J: TRBJ2-7; V: TRBV5-1; size: .; D: .; DNA: TGCGCCAGCAGCCTCAACTCCCCAACCTACGAGCAGTACTTC; CDR3: CASSLNSPTYEQYF
J: TRBJ2-1; V: TRBV5-1; size: once; D: TRBD2; DNA: TGCGCCAGCAGCTTGGCCCCTGGGACTAGCGGGAGTTCGAACAATGAGCAGTTCTTC; CDR3: CASSLAPGTSGSSNNEQFF
J: TRBJ2-3; V: TRBV19; size: .; D: .; DNA: TGTGCCAGTAGTACCCGGGGGCGTAGCCCGCTTGCAGATACGCAGTATTTT; CDR3: CASSTRGRSPLADTQYF
J: TRBJ2-1; V: TRBV7-3; size: .; D: TRBD1; DNA: TGTGCCAGCAGCTTAAGAGCGGGACAGGGAGACAATGAGCAGTTCTTC; CDR3: CASSLRAGQGDNEQFF
J: TRBJ1-3; V: TRBV10-3; size: .; D: .; DNA: TGTGCCATCAGTGAGCATGGAGCCGCTGGAAACACCATATATTTT; CDR3: CAISEHGAAGNTIYF
J: TRBJ2-6; V: TRBV10-3; size: .; D: .; DNA: TGTGCCATCAGTGACGTGAGTACCGGGGCCAACGTCCTGACTTTC; CDR3: CAISDVSTGANVLTF
J: TRBJ2-7; V: TRBV5-1; size: .; D: TRBD2; DNA: TGCGCCAGCAGCCAAGGACTAGCGGAAATCTACGACCAGCAGTACTTC; CDR3: CASSQGLAEIYDQQYF
J: TRBJ2-1; V: TRBV6-5; size: .; D: TRBD2; DNA: TGTGCCAGCACGGGGGGAGAAAACAATGAGCAGTTCTTC; CDR3: CASTGGENNEQFF
J: TRBJ2-7; V: TRBV27; size: few; D: TRBD1; DNA: TGTGCCAGCAGTTTTGGCCAGGGGGCGAACGAGCAGTACTTC; CDR3: CASSFGQGANEQYF
J: TRBJ2-1; V: TRBV28; size: .; D: .; DNA: TGTGCCAGCAGTTTATGGGGTTCGAGGGAGCAGTTCTTC; CDR3: CASSLWGSREQFF
J: TRBJ2-5; V: TRBV18; size: once; D: .; DNA: TGTGCCAGCTCACCAGGGGCGGGGGAGACCCAGTACTTC; CDR3: CASSPGAGETQYF
J: TRBJ1-4; V: TRBV7-9; size: few; D: .; DNA: TGTGCCAGCAGCAAACAGGGTTCGACTAATGAAAAACTGTTTTTT; CDR3: CASSKQGSTNEKLFF
J: TRBJ2-7; V: TRBV20-1; size: .; D: .; DNA: TGCAGTGCTAGTGGGGCCTACGAGCAGTACTTC; CDR3: CSASGAYEQYF
J: TRBJ1-4; V: TRBV5-1; size: .; D: .; DNA: TGCGCCAGCAGCTTGGGTGACAGAGCAAATGAAAAACTGTTTTTT; CDR3: CASSLGDRANEKLFF
J: TRBJ2-7; V: TRBV28; size: .; D: TRBD1; DNA: TGTGCCAGCAGCCGGACAGGTGGGTACTACGAGCAGTACTTC; CDR3: CASSRTGGYYEQYF
J: TRBJ1-1; V: TRBV15; size: few; D: .; DNA: TGTGCCACCAGCAGGGGAAACACTGAAGCTTTCTTT; CDR3: CATSRGNTEAFF
J: TRBJ2-5; V: TRBV30; size: .; D: .; DNA: TGTGCCTGGAGTGGGGGAGAGACCCAGTACTTC; CDR3: CAWSGGETQYF
J: TRBJ2-3; V: TRBV10-3; size: .; D: .; DNA: TGTGCCATCAGTGACAGGGAAGATACGCAGTATTTT; CDR3: CAISDREDTQYF
J: TRBJ1-2; V: TRBV28; size: .; D: TRBD1; DNA: TGTGCCAGCAGTCACGGACAGGACATCTATGGCTACACCTTC; CDR3: CASSHGQDIYGYTF
J: TRBJ2-7; V: TRBV14; size: .; D: .; DNA: TGTGCCAGCAGCCTAGATCTTAATGTCCACGAGCAGTACTTC; CDR3: CASSLDLNVHEQYF
J: TRBJ1-2; V: TRBV19; size: .; D: .; DNA: TGTGCCAGTAGTTACCGGCCAGAAATAGGGCCCTATGGCTACACCTTC; CDR3: CASSYRPEIGPYGYTF
J: TRBJ2-1; V: TRBV5-4; size: .; D: TRBD2; DNA: TGTGCCAGCAGACCCGGGACTAGCGCCTACAATGAGCAGTTCTTC; CDR3: CASRPGTSAYNEQFF
J: TRBJ2-3; V: TRBV27; size: .; D: .; DNA: TGTGCCAGCAGTTTAGAGGTGGCTGATACGCAGTATTTT; CDR3: CASSLEVADTQYF
J: TRBJ1-1; V: TRBV30; size: .; D: TRBD1; DNA: TGTGCCTGGAGTGTACCCCCCGGCGCAGGGGGTCGGACTGAAGCTTTCTTT; CDR3: CAWSVPPGAGGRTEAFF